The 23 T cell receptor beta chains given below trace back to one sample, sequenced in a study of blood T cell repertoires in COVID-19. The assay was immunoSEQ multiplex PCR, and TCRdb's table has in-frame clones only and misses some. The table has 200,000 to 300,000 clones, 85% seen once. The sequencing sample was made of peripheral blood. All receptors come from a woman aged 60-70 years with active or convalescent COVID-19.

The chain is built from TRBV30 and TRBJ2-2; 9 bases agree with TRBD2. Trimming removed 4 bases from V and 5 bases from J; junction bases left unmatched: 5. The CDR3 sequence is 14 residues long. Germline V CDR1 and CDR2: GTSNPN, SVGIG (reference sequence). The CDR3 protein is CAWKRLAVTGELFF. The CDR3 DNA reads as TGTGCCTGGAAGCGACTAGCGGTAACCGGGGAGCTGTTTTTT.

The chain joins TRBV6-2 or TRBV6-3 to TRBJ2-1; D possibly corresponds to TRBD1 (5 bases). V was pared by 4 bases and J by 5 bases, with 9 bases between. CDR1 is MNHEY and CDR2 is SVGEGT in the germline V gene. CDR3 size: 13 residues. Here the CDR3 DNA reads TGTGCCAGCAGTTTGGACACGAACAATGAGCAGTTCTTC. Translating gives CASSLDTNNEQFF.

CDR3 sequence reads: CATGGGVAGANVLTF. As DNA, the CDR3 is TGTGCCACGGGGGGAGGGGTGGCTGGGGCCAACGTCCTGACTTTC. The rearrangement uses TRBV15 and TRBJ2-6, with TRBD2 identical over 7 bases. The germline V gene encodes CDR1 LNHNV and CDR2 YYDKDF (reference sequence). V shed 9 bases and J 2 bases; nucleotides not matched to a gene: 7. The CDR3 has 15 amino acids.

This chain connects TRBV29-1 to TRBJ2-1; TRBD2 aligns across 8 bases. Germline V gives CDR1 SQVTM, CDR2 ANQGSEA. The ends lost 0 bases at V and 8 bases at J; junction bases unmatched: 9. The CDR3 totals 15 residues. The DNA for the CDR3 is TGCAGCGTTGAAGATAAGGGACTAGAGTTGGATGAGCAGTTCTTC. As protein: CSVEDKGLELDEQFF.

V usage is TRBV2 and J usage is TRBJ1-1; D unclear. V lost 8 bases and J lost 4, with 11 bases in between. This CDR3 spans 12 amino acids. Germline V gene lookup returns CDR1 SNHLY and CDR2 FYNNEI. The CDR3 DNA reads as TGTGCCAGCGTGTCGCCGGGCACTGAAGCTTTCTTT. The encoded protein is CASVSPGTEAFF.

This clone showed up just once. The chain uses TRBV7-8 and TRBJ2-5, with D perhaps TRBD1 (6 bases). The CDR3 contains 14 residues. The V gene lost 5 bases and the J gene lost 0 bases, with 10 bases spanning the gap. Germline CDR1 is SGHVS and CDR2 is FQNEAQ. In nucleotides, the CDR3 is TGTGCCAGCAGCCCACGGACAGACCAAGAGACCCAGTACTTC. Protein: CASSPRTDQETQYF.

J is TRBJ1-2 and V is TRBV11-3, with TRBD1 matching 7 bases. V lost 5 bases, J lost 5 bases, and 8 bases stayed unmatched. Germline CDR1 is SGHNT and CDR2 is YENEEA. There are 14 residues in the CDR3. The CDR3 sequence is CASSPRTGGYGYTF. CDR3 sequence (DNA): TGTGCCAGCAGCCCCCGGACAGGAGGGTATGGCTACACCTTC.

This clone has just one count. CDR3 protein: CASSLAAGDYNEQFF. The CDR3 coding sequence is TGTGCCAGCAGCTTAGCAGCCGGGGACTACAATGAGCAGTTCTTC. The chain couples TRBV11-2 to TRBJ2-1; a weak D match, TRBD2 (5 bases). Germline V gene sequence: CDR1 SGHAT, CDR2 FQNNGV. V lost 1 base to trimming and J lost 3 bases, with 10 bases between them. This CDR3 contains 15 residues.

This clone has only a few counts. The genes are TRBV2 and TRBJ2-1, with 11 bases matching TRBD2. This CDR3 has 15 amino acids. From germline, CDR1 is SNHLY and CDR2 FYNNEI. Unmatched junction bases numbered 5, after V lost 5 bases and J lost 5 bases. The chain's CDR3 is CASSPSGRYDNEQFF. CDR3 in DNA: TGTGCCAGCAGTCCTAGCGGGAGGTATGACAATGAGCAGTTCTTC.

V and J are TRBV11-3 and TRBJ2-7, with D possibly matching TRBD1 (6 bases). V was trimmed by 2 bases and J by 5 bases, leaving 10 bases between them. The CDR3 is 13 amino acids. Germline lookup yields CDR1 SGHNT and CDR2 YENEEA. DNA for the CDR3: TGTGCCAGCAGCTTAAGGGGGTTGAACGAGCAGTACTTC. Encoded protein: CASSLRGLNEQYF.

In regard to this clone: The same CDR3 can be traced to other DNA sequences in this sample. For the CDR3, the DNA is TGTGCCAGTAGTATATCCCGGGACAGTGGAAACACCATATATTTT. Translated: CASSISRDSGNTIYF. The chain joins TRBV19 to TRBJ1-3, with TRBD1 matching over 7 bases. After removal of 2 bases from V and 3 bases from J, the junction contained 4 bases not matched to a gene. Germline V gives CDR1 LNHDA, CDR2 SQIVND (reference sequence). This CDR3 has 15 amino acids.

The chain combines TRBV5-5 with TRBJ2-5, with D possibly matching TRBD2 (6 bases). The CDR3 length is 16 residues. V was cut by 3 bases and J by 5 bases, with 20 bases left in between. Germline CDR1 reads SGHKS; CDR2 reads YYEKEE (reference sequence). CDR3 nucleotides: TGTGCCAGCAGCTCCGATGCCTTGGGGGGATCGGAGACCCAGTACTTC. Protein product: CASSSDALGGSETQYF.

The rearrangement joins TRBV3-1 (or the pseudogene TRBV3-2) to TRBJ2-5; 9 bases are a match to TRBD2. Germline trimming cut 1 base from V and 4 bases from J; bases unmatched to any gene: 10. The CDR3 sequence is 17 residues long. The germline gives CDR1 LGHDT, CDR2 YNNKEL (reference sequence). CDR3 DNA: TGTGCCAGCAGCCAAGTGGCGGGCGGGGGGGCCGGAGAGACCCAGTACTTC. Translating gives CASSQVAGGGAGETQYF.

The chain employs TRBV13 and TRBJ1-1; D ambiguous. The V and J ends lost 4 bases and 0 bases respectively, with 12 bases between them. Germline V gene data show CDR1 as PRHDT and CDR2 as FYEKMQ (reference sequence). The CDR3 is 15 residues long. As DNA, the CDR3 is TGTGCCAGCAGCTCAGACGCGGGGTTGAACACTGAAGCTTTCTTT. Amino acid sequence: CASSSDAGLNTEAFF.

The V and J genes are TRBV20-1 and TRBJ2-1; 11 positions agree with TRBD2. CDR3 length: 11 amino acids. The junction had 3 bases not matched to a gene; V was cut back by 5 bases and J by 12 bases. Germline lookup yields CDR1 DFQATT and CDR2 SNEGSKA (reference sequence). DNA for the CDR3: TGCAGTGCTTACCTAGCGGGGGGGCAGTTCTTC. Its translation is CSAYLAGGQFF.

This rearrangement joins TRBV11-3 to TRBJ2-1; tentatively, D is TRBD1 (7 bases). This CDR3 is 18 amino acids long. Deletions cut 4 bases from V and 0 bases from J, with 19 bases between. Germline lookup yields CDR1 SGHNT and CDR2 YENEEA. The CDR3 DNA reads TGTGCCAGCAGCTCCAGGGGGGCGGCGGGGAGCTCCTACAATGAGCAGTTCTTC. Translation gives CASSSRGAAGSSYNEQFF.

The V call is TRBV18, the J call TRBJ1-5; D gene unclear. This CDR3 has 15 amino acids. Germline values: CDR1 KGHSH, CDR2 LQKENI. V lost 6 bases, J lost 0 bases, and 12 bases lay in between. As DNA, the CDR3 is TGTGCCAGCTCGGCGGGAATCTATAGCAATCAGCCCCAGCATTTT. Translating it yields CASSAGIYSNQPQHF.

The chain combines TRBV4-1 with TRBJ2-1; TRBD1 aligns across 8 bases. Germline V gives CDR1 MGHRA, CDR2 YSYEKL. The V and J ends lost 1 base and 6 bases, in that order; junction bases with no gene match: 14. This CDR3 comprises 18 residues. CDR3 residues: CASSQGGLRGRAGNEQFF. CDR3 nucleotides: TGCGCCAGCAGCCAAGGGGGCCTCAGGGGGCGAGCGGGCAATGAGCAGTTCTTC.

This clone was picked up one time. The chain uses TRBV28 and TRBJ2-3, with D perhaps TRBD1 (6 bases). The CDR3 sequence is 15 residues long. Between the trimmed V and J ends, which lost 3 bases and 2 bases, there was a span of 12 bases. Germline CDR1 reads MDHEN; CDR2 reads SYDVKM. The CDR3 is CASSFFTGNTDTQYF. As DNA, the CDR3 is TGTGCCAGCAGTTTCTTCACAGGGAACACAGATACGCAGTATTTT.

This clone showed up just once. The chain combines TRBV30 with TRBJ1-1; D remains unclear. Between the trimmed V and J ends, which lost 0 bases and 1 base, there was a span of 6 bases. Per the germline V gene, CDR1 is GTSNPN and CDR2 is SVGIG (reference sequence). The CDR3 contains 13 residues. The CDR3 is CAWSVGPNTEAFF. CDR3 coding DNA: TGTGCCTGGAGTGTTGGCCCGAACACTGAAGCTTTCTTT.

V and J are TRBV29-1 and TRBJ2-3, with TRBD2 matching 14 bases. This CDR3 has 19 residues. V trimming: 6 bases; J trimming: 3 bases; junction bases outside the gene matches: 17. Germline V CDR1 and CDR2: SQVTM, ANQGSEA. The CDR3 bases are TGCAGCGTGCTCCAAAAGATGGGGACTAGCGGGGGTGGGACAGATACGCAGTATTTT. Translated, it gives CSVLQKMGTSGGGTDTQYF.

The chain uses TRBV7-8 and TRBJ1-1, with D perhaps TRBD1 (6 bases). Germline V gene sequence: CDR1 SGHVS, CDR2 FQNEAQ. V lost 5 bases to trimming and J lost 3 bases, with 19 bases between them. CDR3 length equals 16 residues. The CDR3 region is CASSIISGVYDTEAFF. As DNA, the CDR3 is TGTGCCAGCAGCATAATATCAGGGGTTTATGACACTGAAGCTTTCTTT. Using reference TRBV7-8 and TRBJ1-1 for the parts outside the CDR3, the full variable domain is GAGVSQSPRYKVAKRGQDVALRCDPISGHVSLFWYQQALGQGPEFLTYFQNEAQLDKSGLPSDRFFAERPEGSVSTLKIQRTQQEDSAVYLCASSIISGVYDTEAFFGQGTRLTVV.

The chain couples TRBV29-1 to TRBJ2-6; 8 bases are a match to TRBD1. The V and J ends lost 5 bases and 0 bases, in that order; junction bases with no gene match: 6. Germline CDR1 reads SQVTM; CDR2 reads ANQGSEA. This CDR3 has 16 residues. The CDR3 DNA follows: TGCAGCGTTACAGGGGGGCCCCTCTCTGGGGCCAACGTCCTGACTTTC. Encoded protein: CSVTGGPLSGANVLTF.